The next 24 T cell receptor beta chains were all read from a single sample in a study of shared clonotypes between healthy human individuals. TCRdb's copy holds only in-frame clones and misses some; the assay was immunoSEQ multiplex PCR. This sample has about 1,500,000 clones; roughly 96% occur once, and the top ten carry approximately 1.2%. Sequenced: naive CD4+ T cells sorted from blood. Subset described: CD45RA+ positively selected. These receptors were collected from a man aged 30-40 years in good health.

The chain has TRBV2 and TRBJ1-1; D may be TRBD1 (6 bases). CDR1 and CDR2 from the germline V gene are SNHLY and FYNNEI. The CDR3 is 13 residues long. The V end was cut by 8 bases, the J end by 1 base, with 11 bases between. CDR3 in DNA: TGTGCCAGCCGACACAGGGAGAACACTGAAGCTTTCTTT. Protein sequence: CASRHRENTEAFF.

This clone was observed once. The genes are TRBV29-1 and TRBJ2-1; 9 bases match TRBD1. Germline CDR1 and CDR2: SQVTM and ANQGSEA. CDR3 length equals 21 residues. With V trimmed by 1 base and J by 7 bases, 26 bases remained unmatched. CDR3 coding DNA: TGCAGCGTTGAAGGGAAAGGTTCTCGAGGGACAGGGAGGGTAGCTAGGAATGAGCAGTTCTTC. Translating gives CSVEGKGSRGTGRVARNEQFF.

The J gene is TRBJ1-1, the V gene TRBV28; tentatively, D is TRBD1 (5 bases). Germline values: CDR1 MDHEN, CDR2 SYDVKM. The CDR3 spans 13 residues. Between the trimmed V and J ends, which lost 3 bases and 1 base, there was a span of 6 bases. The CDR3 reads CASSLTANTEAFF. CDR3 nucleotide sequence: TGTGCCAGCAGTTTGACAGCGAACACTGAAGCTTTCTTT.

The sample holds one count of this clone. The CDR3 region is CASSPPLGTSGRASETQYF. Here the CDR3 DNA reads TGTGCCAGCTCACCACCTCTCGGAACTAGCGGGAGGGCCTCAGAGACCCAGTACTTC. This sequence joins TRBV18 and TRBJ2-5, with 13 bases lining up with TRBD2. Losses at the gene ends were 0 bases for V and 4 bases for J; bases not matched to a gene: 11. In germline, CDR1 is KGHSH, CDR2 LQKENI. This CDR3 has 19 amino acids.

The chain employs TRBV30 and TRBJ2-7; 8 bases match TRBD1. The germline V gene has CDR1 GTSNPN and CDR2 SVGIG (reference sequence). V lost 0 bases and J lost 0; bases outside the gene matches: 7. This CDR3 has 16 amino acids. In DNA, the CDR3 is TGTGCCTGGAGTGTACGGGACAGGAGACTCTCCTACGAGCAGTACTTC. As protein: CAWSVRDRRLSYEQYF.

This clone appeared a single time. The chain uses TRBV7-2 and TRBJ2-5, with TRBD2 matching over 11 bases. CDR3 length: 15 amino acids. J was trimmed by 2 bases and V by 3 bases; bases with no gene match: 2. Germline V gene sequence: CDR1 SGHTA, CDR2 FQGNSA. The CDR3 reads CASSLVAGGQETQYF. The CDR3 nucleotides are TGTGCCAGCAGCTTGGTAGCGGGAGGGCAAGAGACCCAGTACTTC.

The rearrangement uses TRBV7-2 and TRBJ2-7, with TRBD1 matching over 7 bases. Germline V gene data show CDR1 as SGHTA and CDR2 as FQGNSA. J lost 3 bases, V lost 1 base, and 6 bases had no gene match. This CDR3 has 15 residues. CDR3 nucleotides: TGTGCCAGCAGCTTAGTACGGGACAGTATCTACGAGCAGTACTTC. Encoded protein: CASSLVRDSIYEQYF.

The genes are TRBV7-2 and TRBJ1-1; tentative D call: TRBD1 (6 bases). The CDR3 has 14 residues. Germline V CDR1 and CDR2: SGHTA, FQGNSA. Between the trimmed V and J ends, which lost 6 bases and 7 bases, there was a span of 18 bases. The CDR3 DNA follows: TGTGCCAGCAGGCTACAGGGACAAGGCGGTGAAGCTTTCTTT. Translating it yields CASRLQGQGGEAFF.

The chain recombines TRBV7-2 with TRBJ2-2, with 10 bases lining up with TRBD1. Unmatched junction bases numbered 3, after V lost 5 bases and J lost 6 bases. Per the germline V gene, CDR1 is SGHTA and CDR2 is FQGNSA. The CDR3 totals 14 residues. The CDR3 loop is CASSQGTGAGELFF. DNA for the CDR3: TGTGCCAGCAGCCAAGGGACAGGGGCCGGGGAGCTGTTTTTT.

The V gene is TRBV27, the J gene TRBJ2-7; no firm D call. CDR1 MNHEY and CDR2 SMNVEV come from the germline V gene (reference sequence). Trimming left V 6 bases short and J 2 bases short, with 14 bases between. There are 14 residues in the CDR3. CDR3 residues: CASRKRDSTYEQYF. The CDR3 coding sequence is TGTGCCAGCAGGAAAAGGGATTCCACCTACGAGCAGTACTTC.

The CDR3 coding sequence is TGCGCCAGCAGCTTGGGGACAGGGAGAAACACCATATATTTT. Protein sequence: CASSLGTGRNTIYF. This chain joins TRBV5-1 and TRBJ1-3; TRBD1 aligns across 8 bases. The V and J ends lost 0 bases and 5 bases, in that order; junction bases with no gene match: 1. Per germline, CDR1 SGHRS and CDR2 YFSETQ. This CDR3 contains 14 residues.

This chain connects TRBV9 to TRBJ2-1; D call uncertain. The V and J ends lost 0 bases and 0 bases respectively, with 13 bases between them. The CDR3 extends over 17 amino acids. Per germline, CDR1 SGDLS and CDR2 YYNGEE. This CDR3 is CASSVDLGPNSYNEQFF. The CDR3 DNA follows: TGTGCCAGCAGCGTAGATTTGGGCCCGAACTCCTACAATGAGCAGTTCTTC.

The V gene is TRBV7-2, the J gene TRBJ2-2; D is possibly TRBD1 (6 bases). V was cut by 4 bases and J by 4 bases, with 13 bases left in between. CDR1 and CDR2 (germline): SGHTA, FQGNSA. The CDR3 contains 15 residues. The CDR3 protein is CASSSGQPGTGELFF. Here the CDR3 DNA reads TGTGCCAGCAGCTCAGGACAGCCGGGCACCGGGGAGCTGTTTTTT.

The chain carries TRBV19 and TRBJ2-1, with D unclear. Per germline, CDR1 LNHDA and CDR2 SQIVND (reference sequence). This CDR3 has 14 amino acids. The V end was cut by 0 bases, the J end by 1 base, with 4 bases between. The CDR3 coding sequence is TGTGCCAGTAGTATAGACAGGTCCTACAATGAGCAGTTCTTC. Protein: CASSIDRSYNEQFF.

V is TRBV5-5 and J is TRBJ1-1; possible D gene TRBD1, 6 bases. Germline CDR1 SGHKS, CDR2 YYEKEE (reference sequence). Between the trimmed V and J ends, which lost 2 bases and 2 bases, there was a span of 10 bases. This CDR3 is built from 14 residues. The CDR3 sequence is CASSLDRPNTEAFF. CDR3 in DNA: TGTGCCAGCAGCTTAGACAGGCCTAACACTGAAGCTTTCTTT. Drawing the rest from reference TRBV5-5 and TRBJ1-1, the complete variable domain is DAGVTQSPTHLIKTRGQQVTLRCSPISGHKSVSWYQQVLGQGPQFIFQYYEKEERGRGNFPDRFSARQFPNYSSELNVNALLLGDSALYLCASSLDRPNTEAFFGQGTRLTVV.

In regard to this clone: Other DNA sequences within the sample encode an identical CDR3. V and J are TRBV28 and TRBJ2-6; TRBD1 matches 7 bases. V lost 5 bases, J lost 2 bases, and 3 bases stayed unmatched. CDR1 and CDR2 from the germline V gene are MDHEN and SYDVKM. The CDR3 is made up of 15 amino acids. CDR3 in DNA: TGTGCCAGCAGTGTGACAGGGACTGGGGCCAACGTCCTGACTTTC. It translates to CASSVTGTGANVLTF. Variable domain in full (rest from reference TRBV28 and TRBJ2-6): DVKVTQSSRYLVKRTGEKVFLECVQDMDHENMFWYRQDPGLGLRLIYFSYDVKMKEKGDIPEGYSVSREKKERFSLILESASTNQTSMYLCASSVTGTGANVLTFGAGSRLTVL.

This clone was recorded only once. For the CDR3, the DNA is TGTGCCAGCAGTTTCGAACCCGGGACAGCAAAAGCTTTCTTT. This encodes CASSFEPGTAKAFF. This chain links TRBV28 with TRBJ1-1; 7 bases line up with TRBD1. The CDR3 loop spans 14 amino acids. CDR1 and CDR2 from the germline V gene are MDHEN and SYDVKM. The V and J ends lost 3 bases and 9 bases, in that order; junction bases with no gene match: 10.

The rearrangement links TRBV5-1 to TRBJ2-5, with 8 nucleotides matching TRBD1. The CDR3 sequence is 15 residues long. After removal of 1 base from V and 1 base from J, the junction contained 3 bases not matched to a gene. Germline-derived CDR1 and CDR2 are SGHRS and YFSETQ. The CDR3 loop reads CASSLTGGTQETQYF. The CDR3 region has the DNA TGCGCCAGCAGCTTGACAGGGGGGACCCAAGAGACCCAGTACTTC.

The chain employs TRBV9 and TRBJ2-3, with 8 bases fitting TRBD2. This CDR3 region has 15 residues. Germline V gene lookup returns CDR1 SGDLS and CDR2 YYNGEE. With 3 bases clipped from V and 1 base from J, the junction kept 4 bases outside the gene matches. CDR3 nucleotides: TGTGCCAGCAGCGCGGCGGGAGGCCGCACAGATACGCAGTATTTT. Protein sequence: CASSAAGGRTDTQYF.

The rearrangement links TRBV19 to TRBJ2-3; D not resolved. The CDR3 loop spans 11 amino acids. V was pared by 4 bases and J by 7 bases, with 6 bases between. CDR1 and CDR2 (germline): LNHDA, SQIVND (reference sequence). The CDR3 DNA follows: TGTGCCAGTAGTACAGAAAATACGCAGTATTTT. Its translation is CASSTENTQYF.

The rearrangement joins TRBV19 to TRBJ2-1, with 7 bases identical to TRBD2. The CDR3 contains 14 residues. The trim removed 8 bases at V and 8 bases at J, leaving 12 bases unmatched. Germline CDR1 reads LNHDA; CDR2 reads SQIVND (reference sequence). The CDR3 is CASRWAGEGYEQFF. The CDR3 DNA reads TGTGCCAGTCGGTGGGCGGGAGAGGGGTATGAGCAGTTCTTC.

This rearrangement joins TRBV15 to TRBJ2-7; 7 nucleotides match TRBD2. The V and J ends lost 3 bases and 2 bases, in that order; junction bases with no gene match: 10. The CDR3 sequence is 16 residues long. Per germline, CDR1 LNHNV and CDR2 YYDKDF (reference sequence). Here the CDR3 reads CATSRAGGGIAYEQYF. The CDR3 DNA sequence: TGTGCCACCAGCAGGGCCGGCGGGGGTATAGCCTACGAGCAGTACTTC.

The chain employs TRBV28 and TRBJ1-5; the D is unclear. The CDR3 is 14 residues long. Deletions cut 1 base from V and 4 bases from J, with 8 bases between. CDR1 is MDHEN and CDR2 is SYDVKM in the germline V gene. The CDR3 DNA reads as TGTGCCAGCAGTTTATTACAGCCAAATCAGCCCCAGCATTTT. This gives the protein CASSLLQPNQPQHF.

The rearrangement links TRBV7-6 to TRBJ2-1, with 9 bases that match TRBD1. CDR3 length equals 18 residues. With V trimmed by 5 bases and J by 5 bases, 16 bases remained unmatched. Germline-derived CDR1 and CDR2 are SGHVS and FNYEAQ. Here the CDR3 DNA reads TGTGCCAGCAGCAAAAGGGACAGGGCTAGGGTGACACACAATGAGCAGTTCTTC. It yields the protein CASSKRDRARVTHNEQFF.